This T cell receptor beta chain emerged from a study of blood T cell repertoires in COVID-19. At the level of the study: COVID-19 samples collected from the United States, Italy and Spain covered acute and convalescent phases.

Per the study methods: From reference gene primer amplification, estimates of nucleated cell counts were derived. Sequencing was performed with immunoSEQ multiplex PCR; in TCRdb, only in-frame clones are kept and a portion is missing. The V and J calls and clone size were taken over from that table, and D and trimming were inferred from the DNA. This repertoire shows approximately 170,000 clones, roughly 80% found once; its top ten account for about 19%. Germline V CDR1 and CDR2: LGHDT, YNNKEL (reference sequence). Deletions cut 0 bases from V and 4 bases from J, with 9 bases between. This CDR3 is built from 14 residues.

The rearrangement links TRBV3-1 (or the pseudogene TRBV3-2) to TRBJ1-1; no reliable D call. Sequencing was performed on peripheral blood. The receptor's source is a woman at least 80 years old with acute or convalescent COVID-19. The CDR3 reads CASSQDSRGTEAFF. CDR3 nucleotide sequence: TGTGCCAGCAGCCAAGATAGTCGGGGCACTGAAGCTTTCTTT.